Listed here are 14 T cell receptor beta chains from one sample, sequenced in a study of CXCR3-negative and CXCR3-positive naive CD8 T cells. General observations from the study: Naive CXCR3-positive cells had TRB CDR3s more hydrophobic than those of CXCR3-negative naive cells.

UMI labels and 5' RACE were used to prepare the TRB cDNA libraries. TCRdb reprocessed the 5' RACE reads, keeping one entry per CDR3 protein, no DNA. Its clone listing holds 75,000 to 100,000 distinct CDR3 sequences. No antigen is known for these receptors. The sequencing input was naive CXCR3+ CD8+ T cells from blood. Sample subset: CD45RO-CCR7+CD27+CD95- naive CD8+ T cells expressing CXCR3 (TNR3+). These TCRs come from a human donor in good health. Some clones in this sample may be carry-over from other donors' samples.

This CDR3 is CASSHGGGKTPYEQYF. The V call is TRBV7-9, the J call TRBJ2-7; the TRBD1 assignment by TCRdb is unverifiable without DNA. The CDR3 runs to 16 residues. Germline V lookup: CDR1 SEHNR, CDR2 FQNEAQ (reference sequence).

The chain is built from TRBV20-1 and TRBJ2-7. The germline CDR1 and CDR2 sequences are DFQATT and SNEGSKA (reference sequence). This CDR3 has 14 amino acids. CDR3 sequence reads: CSARDFDPPYEQYF.

This chain uses TRBV29-1 with TRBJ2-5; TCRdb's assignment of TRBD2 cannot be checked, as there is no DNA. From germline, CDR1 is SQVTM and CDR2 ANQGSEA. The CDR3 sequence is 14 residues long. The CDR3 region is CSAGTSGEKETQYF.

The chain links TRBV7-9 to TRBJ1-4; TCRdb reports TRBD1, a call that lacks DNA to check it against. Germline V CDR1 and CDR2: SEHNR, FQNEAQ (reference sequence). The CDR3 spans 15 residues. This CDR3 is CASSSPRVPNEKLFF.

V gene TRBV2 combines with J gene TRBJ2-1. The CDR3 extends over 13 amino acids. Germline V gives CDR1 SNHLY, CDR2 FYNNEI. CDR3 amino acids: CATGQGPYNEQFF.

J is TRBJ2-1 and V is TRBV7-9; the TRBD2 assignment by TCRdb is unverifiable without DNA. The CDR3 sequence is 15 residues long. Germline V CDR1 and CDR2: SEHNR, FQNEAQ (reference sequence). The CDR3 sequence is CASSRVTSGSDEQFF.

The gene calls are TRBV29-1 and TRBJ1-2; TCRdb's D call of TRBD1 is untestable without DNA. The germline CDR1 and CDR2 sequences are SQVTM and ANQGSEA. This CDR3 is 15 amino acids long. The CDR3 here is CSAPGQGQDHYGYTF. Looking up the rest from reference TRBV29-1 and TRBJ1-2 gives the full variable domain: SAVISQKPSRDICQRGTSLTIQCQVDSQVTMMFWYRQQPGQSLTLIATANQGSEATYESGFVIDKFPISRPNLTFSTLTVSNMSPEDSSIYLCSAPGQGQDHYGYTFGSGTRLTVV.

V gene TRBV4-3 combines with J gene TRBJ2-2. Germline V CDR1 and CDR2: LGHNA, YSLEER. CDR3 length: 16 residues. CDR3 residues: CASSQDGVKESGELFF.

CDR3 region: CATSAPLTGAHEQYF. The genes are TRBV15 and TRBJ2-7; TCRdb designates TRBD2, a call that cannot be tested without DNA. The V gene's germline CDR1 is LNHNV and CDR2 YYDKDF (reference sequence). The CDR3 covers 15 residues.

CDR3 in amino acids: CASSYPMGYEQYF. The rearrangement uses TRBV12-3 or TRBV12-4 and TRBJ2-7. The CDR3 totals 13 residues.

The chain has TRBV11-3 and TRBJ2-5; TCRdb proposes TRBD2, but this gene call is untestable without DNA. The germline V gene encodes CDR1 SGHNT and CDR2 YENEEA. This CDR3 region has 17 residues. The CDR3 spells CASSLVVAGAHQETQYF.

This sequence joins TRBV29-1 and TRBJ2-7; TCRdb selects TRBD2, and the lack of DNA leaves this call unchecked. The CDR3 sequence is 12 residues long. Germline CDR1 SQVTM, CDR2 ANQGSEA. CDR3 amino acids: CSVAGLAYEQYF.

V usage is TRBV11-2 and J usage is TRBJ2-7. This CDR3 contains 12 residues. The germline CDR1 and CDR2 sequences are SGHAT and FQNNGV. The CDR3 loop is CASSLVALEQYF.

This chain links TRBV2 with TRBJ1-2; the D call from TCRdb, TRBD1, cannot be confirmed without DNA. CDR3 length: 13 amino acids. Per the germline V gene, CDR1 is SNHLY and CDR2 is FYNNEI. CDR3 in amino acids: CASSERGNYGYTF.